This T cell receptor beta chain was identified in a study of CD8 T cells in Susac syndrome. Study-level background: Treatment status at blood draw for the Susac syndrome patients was therapy-naive, corticosteroids, or intravenous immunoglobulin alone.

Recently defined diagnostic criteria for definite or probable disease were fulfilled by Susac syndrome patients. V was clipped by 0 bases and J by 2 bases; unmatched bases: 3. Germline-derived CDR1 and CDR2 are MNHEY and SVGAGI. This CDR3 contains 15 residues. RNA amounts of roughly 0.45 to 1 ug underwent reverse transcription with random hexamers. TCRdb used MiXCR to reprocess the immunoSEQ multiplex PCR reads, holding one entry per CDR3 protein. The sample contains more than 100,000 distinct CDR3 sequences, 95% to 96% of which appear only once. The material sequenced was CD4+ T cells from PBMCs. J is TRBJ1-2 and V is TRBV6-5; the match to TRBD1 covers 7 bases. This TCR was sampled from a human donor with Susac syndrome. CDR3 bases: TGTGCCAGCAGTTACTCTAGGGGGCTCAACTATGGCTACACCTTC. It specifies CASSYSRGLNYGYTF.